The clone carrying this T cell receptor (beta chain) appeared many times. Its antigen is still unknown. The data stem from a study of tumor and adjacent non-tumor tissue in lung cancer. Study-level information: On average, productive TCRbeta reads reached some 4.4 million per sample.

The library came from three nested PCR rounds adapted from ARM-PCR protocols. TCRdb re-called the multiplex PCR reads with MiXCR, one entry per CDR3 protein. In the table there are some 100,000 distinct CDR3 sequences, about 60% of which are singletons. The CDR3 is made up of 14 amino acids. V was trimmed by 4 bases and J by 0 bases, leaving 9 bases between them. Germline V CDR1 and CDR2: DFQATT, SNEGSKA (reference sequence). No cell sorting was done before RNA was extracted from the tissue. Distant lung tissue was collected more than 3 cm away from the tumor edge. Broader study findings: Normal lung showed higher cumulative top 100 clone frequency than tumor. Patients with more diverse tumor TCRs had worse survival.

The sequence was collected from a young man with non-small cell lung cancer. The material sequenced was distant non-tumor lung tissue. The chain recombines TRBV20-1 with TRBJ1-4; D uncertain. For the CDR3, the DNA is TGCAGTGCTACCAAGCTTGCAACTAATGAAAAACTGTTTTTT. It encodes CSATKLATNEKLFF.